This entry concerns a single T cell receptor (beta chain). Its matching antigen is unknown. V lost 5 bases and J 6 bases, leaving 11 bases between the germline ends. This CDR3 has 13 amino acids. The germline gives CDR1 LNHDA, CDR2 SQIVND (reference sequence). This sample was taken from a study of Ad26.COV2.S vaccination and SARS-CoV-2 variants. Study-wide results and caveats: Following vaccination, spike-specific CD8+ and CD4+ T cell responses reportedly exhibited substantial breadth. Compared with placebo recipients, vaccine recipients had higher spike-specific TCR breadth.

TCRdb's copy holds only in-frame clones and misses some; the assay was immunoSEQ multiplex PCR. Of 400,000 or so clones listed, about nine tenths are singletons. Treatment denoted: roughly 19 received Ad26.COV2.S at low or high dose, single or two shots; roughly five received placebo; per-sample allocation not given. Sample collection was performed on day 63 after the first vaccine or placebo injection. Recruitment in Boston yielded a donor of adult age, 18-55 years. Spike of the Wuhan-strain SARS-CoV-2 was expressed by an Ad26 vector, which formed the vaccine. The material was peripheral blood, obtained in a trial of Ad26.COV2.S vaccine versus placebo. This TCR was recovered from a person aged 18 to 59 who received the Ad26.COV2.S COVID-19 vaccine or a placebo. The rearrangement uses TRBV19 and TRBJ2-1, with D possibly TRBD1 on 6 matching bases. The CDR3 reads CASSPNRANEQFF. Written as DNA, the CDR3 is TGTGCCAGTAGTCCCAACAGGGCCAATGAGCAGTTCTTC. Combining the CDR3 with reference TRBV19 and TRBJ2-1 gives the whole variable domain DGGITQSPKYLFRKEGQNVTLSCEQNLNHDAMYWYRQDPGQGLRLIYYSQIVNDFQKGDIAEGYSVSREKKESFPLTVTSAQKNPTAFYLCASSPNRANEQFFGPGTRLTVL.